The next 20 T cell receptor beta chains were all read from a single sample in a study of T cell responses to AZD1222 COVID-19 vaccine. Some clones are missing from TCRdb's copy, which holds only in-frame ones; the method was immunoSEQ multiplex PCR. The table shows around 100,000 clones, with 90% occurring only once. This specimen consisted of peripheral blood, obtained on day 0 of AZD1222 vaccination. Receptors originate from an adult in good health.

The rearrangement links TRBV13 to TRBJ2-7, with D possibly being TRBD2 (6 bases). Trimming took 1 base from V and 5 from J, leaving 12 bases between them. The CDR3 contains 14 residues. The germline V gene has CDR1 PRHDT and CDR2 FYEKMQ (reference sequence). The CDR3: CASSLDRAGNEQYF. The CDR3 nucleotides are TGTGCCAGCAGCTTAGACCGGGCGGGGAACGAGCAGTACTTC.

The rearrangement links TRBV11-2 to TRBJ1-2; D unresolved. The V and J ends lost 5 bases and 5 bases respectively, with 12 bases between them. In germline, CDR1 is SGHAT, CDR2 FQNNGV. This CDR3 spans 13 amino acids. The CDR3 sequence is CASSLDGDYGYTF. As DNA, the CDR3 is TGTGCCAGCAGCCTTGACGGGGATTATGGCTACACCTTC.

This chain joins TRBV19 and TRBJ1-4, with D possibly TRBD1 on 6 matching bases. Trimming took 10 bases from V and 3 from J, leaving 15 bases between them. Germline-derived CDR1 and CDR2 are LNHDA and SQIVND (reference sequence). The CDR3 consists of 14 residues. The CDR3 here is CATHLQGANEKLFF. The CDR3 region has the DNA TGTGCCACCCACCTACAGGGAGCTAATGAAAAACTGTTTTTT.

A word on this clone: Its ends do not fully match the called genes, so a read error is possible. This chain links TRBV7-6 with TRBJ2-1; 8 nucleotides align to TRBD2. Germline V CDR1 and CDR2: SGHVS, FNYEAQ. This CDR3 contains 15 residues. Written as DNA, the CDR3 is TGTGCCAGCAGCTTACTAGCGGGTCCCTACAATGAGAAGTTCTTC. Its translation: CASSLLAGPYNEKFF.

CDR3 nucleotides: TGTGCCAGCAGCCCATGGTTAACGGTGCGCAACGAGCAGTACTTC. It specifies CASSPWLTVRNEQYF. The chain is built from TRBV14 and TRBJ2-7; D is uncertain. Germline CDR1 is SGHDN and CDR2 is FVKESK. CDR3 length: 15 amino acids. Trimming shortened V by 4 bases and J by 5 bases, and 18 bases separated the two germline ends.

V gene TRBV5-3 combines with J gene TRBJ2-1; no reliable D call. TRBV5-3 is marked as an open reading frame, function uncertain. The CDR3 covers 16 residues. Trimming shortened V by 8 bases and J by 4 bases, and 22 bases separated the two germline ends. CDR3 nucleotide sequence: TGTGCCAGTACGATCGATAAGCCTATTATGTACAATGAGCAGTTCTTC. It translates to CASTIDKPIMYNEQFF.

This clone has a single count. The V and J genes are TRBV5-1 and TRBJ1-1; D gene unclear. Deletions cut 0 bases from V and 7 bases from J, with 10 bases between. The germline CDR1 and CDR2 sequences are SGHRS and YFSETQ. This CDR3 spans 13 amino acids. The CDR3 region is CASSLAMGDEAFF. The CDR3 DNA sequence: TGCGCCAGCAGCTTGGCCATGGGCGATGAAGCTTTCTTT.

This clone came up once. Other DNA sequences in the sample encode the same CDR3. Here the CDR3 reads CASSQDQETQYF. As DNA, the CDR3 is TGTGCCAGCAGTCAGGACCAAGAGACCCAGTACTTC. The V gene is TRBV3-1 (or the pseudogene TRBV3-2), the J gene TRBJ2-5, with D unclear. Germline V gene lookup returns CDR1 LGHDT and CDR2 YNNKEL (reference sequence). Trimming cost V 6 bases and J 0 bases, with 5 bases left between them. The CDR3 has 12 residues.

DNA for the CDR3: TGTGCCAGTAGTATGACAGGTGACAATTCACCCCTCCACTTT. This sequence encodes CASSMTGDNSPLHF. The V call is TRBV19, the J call TRBJ1-6, with D tentatively TRBD1 (6 bases). The CDR3 sequence is 14 residues long. CDR1 and CDR2 (germline): LNHDA, SQIVND (reference sequence). With 3 bases removed from V and 7 bases from J, the gap between germline ends came to 10 bases. Variable domain in full (rest from reference TRBV19 and TRBJ1-6): DGGITQSPKYLFRKEGQNVTLSCEQNLNHDAMYWYRQDPGQGLRLIYYSQIVNDFQKGDIAEGYSVSREKKESFPLTVTSAQKNPTAFYLCASSMTGDNSPLHFGNGTRLTVT.

V usage is TRBV25-1 and J usage is TRBJ2-7; a possible D gene is TRBD2 (5 bases). The CDR3 covers 15 residues. V was trimmed by 0 bases and J by 2 bases, leaving 11 bases between them. Germline V CDR1 and CDR2: MGHDK, SYGVNS. CDR3 sequence: CASSEYRGFAYEQYF. Here the CDR3 DNA reads TGTGCCAGCAGTGAATACCGAGGGTTCGCCTACGAGCAGTACTTC.

The chain has TRBV5-1 and TRBJ1-1, with 8 bases matching TRBD1. Trimming took 3 bases from V and 8 from J; bases not matched to a gene: 3. The germline gives CDR1 SGHRS, CDR2 YFSETQ. The CDR3 extends over 12 amino acids. CDR3 DNA: TGCGCCAGCAGCTCCCGGGACAGGGAAGCTTTCTTT. Translated, it gives CASSSRDREAFF.

The genes are TRBV28 and TRBJ1-6; D ambiguous. The CDR3 covers 15 residues. CDR1 MDHEN and CDR2 SYDVKM come from the germline V gene. Deletions cut 1 base from V and 13 bases from J, with 17 bases between. The CDR3 DNA reads TGTGCCAGCAGTTTATTTGGGCAGGTATTGTCGCCCCTCCACTTT. As protein: CASSLFGQVLSPLHF.

The V call is TRBV28, the J call TRBJ2-5, with D hard to call. The CDR3 extends over 11 amino acids. V lost 5 bases and J lost 1, with 2 bases in between. Germline CDR1 is MDHEN and CDR2 is SYDVKM. CDR3 loop: CASSPQETQYF. The CDR3 nucleotides are TGTGCCAGCAGTCCCCAAGAGACCCAGTACTTC.

The rearrangement joins TRBV12-3 or TRBV12-4 to TRBJ2-1; D is possibly TRBD2 (5 bases). CDR3 length: 11 residues. The V end lost 6 bases, the J end lost 15 bases, and 15 bases lay between the germline ends. The CDR3 nucleotides read TGTGCCAGCAGCCCCGGAGGTAGCCCGTTCTTC. It encodes CASSPGGSPFF.

The V and J genes are TRBV5-5 and TRBJ1-2, with D possibly matching TRBD1 (5 bases). Trimming removed 0 bases at V and 3 bases at J, with 12 bases between. In germline, CDR1 is SGHKS, CDR2 YYEKEE (reference sequence). The CDR3 sequence is 15 residues long. CDR3 sequence reads: CASSLEAGPHYGYTF. CDR3 nucleotides: TGTGCCAGCAGCTTGGAAGCAGGGCCACACTATGGCTACACCTTC.

The V call is TRBV7-3, the J call TRBJ1-1; TRBD1 matches 7 bases. The J segment lost 5 bases and the V segment lost 6 bases, leaving 12 bases of the junction unmatched. This CDR3 region has 15 residues. Germline V gives CDR1 SGHTA, CDR2 FQGTGA. CDR3 sequence: CASRLTSGGGTEAFF. In DNA, the CDR3 is TGTGCCAGCAGGCTAACTTCAGGGGGAGGGACTGAAGCTTTCTTT.

J is TRBJ2-7 and V is TRBV5-5, with D unresolved. V was shortened by 5 bases and J by 0 bases, with 12 bases between the two germline ends. CDR3 length equals 14 residues. Germline-derived CDR1 and CDR2 are SGHKS and YYEKEE (reference sequence). CDR3 loop: CASRFVGGSYEQYF. CDR3 in DNA: TGTGCCAGCAGGTTTGTGGGTGGCTCCTACGAGCAGTACTTC.

J is TRBJ2-3 and V is TRBV6-6; 9 bases agree with TRBD1. The germline V gene has CDR1 MNHNY and CDR2 SVGAGI (reference sequence). Trimming took 5 bases from V and 2 from J; bases not matched to a gene: 11. CDR3 length equals 17 residues. The CDR3 bases are TGTGCCAGCAGTCAACGGACAGGGGCGTTTTCCACAGATACGCAGTATTTT. Encoded protein: CASSQRTGAFSTDTQYF.

This clone has only a few counts. V gene TRBV5-1 combines with J gene TRBJ1-4; 7 positions agree with TRBD1. The J segment lost 0 bases and the V segment lost 6 bases, leaving 8 bases of the junction unmatched. Germline V CDR1 and CDR2: SGHRS, YFSETQ. CDR3 length: 16 amino acids. For the CDR3, the DNA is TGCGCCAGCAACGGAGGCCAGGGGGCAACTAATGAAAAACTGTTTTTT. Its translation is CASNGGQGATNEKLFF.

The chain combines TRBV7-9 with TRBJ2-3; 9 nucleotides agree with TRBD2. Germline CDR1 is SEHNR and CDR2 is FQNEAQ (reference sequence). V shed 5 bases, J shed 2 bases, and the junction held 2 bases outside the gene matches. The CDR3 runs 14 residues. The CDR3 loop reads CASSPSGITDTQYF. The CDR3 coding sequence is TGTGCCAGCAGCCCTAGCGGGATCACAGATACGCAGTATTTT.